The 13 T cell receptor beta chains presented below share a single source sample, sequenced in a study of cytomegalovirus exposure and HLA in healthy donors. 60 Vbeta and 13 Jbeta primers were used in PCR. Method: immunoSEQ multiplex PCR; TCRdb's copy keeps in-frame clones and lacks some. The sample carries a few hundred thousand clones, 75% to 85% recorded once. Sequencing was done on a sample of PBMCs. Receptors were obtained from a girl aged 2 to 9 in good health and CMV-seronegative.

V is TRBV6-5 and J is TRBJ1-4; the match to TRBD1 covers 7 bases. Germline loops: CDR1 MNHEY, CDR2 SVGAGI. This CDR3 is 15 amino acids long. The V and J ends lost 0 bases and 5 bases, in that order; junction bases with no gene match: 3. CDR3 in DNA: TGTGCCAGCAGTTACTCAGGGACAGTGAATGAAAAACTGTTTTTT. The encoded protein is CASSYSGTVNEKLFF.

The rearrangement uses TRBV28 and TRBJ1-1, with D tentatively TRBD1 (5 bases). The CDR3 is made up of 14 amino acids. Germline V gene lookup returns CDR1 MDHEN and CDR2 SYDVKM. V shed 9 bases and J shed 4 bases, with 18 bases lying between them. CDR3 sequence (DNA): TGTGCCAGTTATCATATCACCGGGGGCACTGAAGCTTTCTTT. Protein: CASYHITGGTEAFF. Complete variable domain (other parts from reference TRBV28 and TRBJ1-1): DVKVTQSSRYLVKRTGEKVFLECVQDMDHENMFWYRQDPGLGLRLIYFSYDVKMKEKGDIPEGYSVSREKKERFSLILESASTNQTSMYLCASYHITGGTEAFFGQGTRLTVV.

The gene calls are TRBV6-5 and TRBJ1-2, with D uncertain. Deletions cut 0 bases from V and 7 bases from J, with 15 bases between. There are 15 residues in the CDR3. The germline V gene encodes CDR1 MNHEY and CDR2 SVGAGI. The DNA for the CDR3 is TGTGCCAGCAGTTACTCGGTCGGGTGGAGACTTGGCTACACCTTC. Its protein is CASSYSVGWRLGYTF.

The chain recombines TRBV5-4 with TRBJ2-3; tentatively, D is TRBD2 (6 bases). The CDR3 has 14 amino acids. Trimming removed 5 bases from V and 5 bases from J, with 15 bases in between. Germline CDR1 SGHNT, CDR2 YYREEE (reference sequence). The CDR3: CASSRPDGGDTQYF. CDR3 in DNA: TGTGCCAGCAGTCGTCCGGACGGGGGAGATACGCAGTATTTT.

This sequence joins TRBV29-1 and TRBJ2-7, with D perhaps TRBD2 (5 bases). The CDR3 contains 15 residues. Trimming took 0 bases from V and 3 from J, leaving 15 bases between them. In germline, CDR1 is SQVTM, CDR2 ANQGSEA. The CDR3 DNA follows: TGCAGCGTTGAAGATGGTAGTAGCGAAGACTACGAGCAGTACTTC. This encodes CSVEDGSSEDYEQYF.

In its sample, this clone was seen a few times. CDR3 in amino acids: CASRPSAGSTYNEQFF. CDR3 DNA sequence: TGTGCCAGCAGGCCTAGCGCGGGGTCTACCTACAATGAGCAGTTCTTC. The gene calls are TRBV27 and TRBJ2-1, with D possibly being TRBD2 (6 bases). Germline assignment: CDR1 MNHEY and CDR2 SMNVEV (reference sequence). V was pared by 6 bases and J by 2 bases, with 17 bases between. The CDR3 consists of 16 residues.

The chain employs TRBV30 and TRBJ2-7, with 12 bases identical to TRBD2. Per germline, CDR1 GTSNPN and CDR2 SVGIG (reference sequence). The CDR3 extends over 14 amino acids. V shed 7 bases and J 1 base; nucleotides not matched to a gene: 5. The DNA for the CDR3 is TGTGCCTCACTGACTAGCGGGAGTTCCTACGAGCAGTACTTC. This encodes CASLTSGSSYEQYF.

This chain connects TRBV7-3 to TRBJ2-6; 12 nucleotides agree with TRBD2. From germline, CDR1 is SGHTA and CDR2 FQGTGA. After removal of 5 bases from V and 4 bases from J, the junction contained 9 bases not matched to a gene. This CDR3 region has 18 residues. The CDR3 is CASSARLAGEAGANVLTF. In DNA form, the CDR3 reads TGTGCCAGCAGCGCTCGACTAGCGGGAGAAGCGGGGGCCAACGTCCTGACTTTC.

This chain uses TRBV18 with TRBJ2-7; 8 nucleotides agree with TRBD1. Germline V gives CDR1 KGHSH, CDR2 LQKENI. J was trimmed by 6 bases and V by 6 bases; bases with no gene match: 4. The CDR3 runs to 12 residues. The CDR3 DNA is TGTGCCAGCTCGCAAGACAGGGGCGAGCAGTACTTC. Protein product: CASSQDRGEQYF.

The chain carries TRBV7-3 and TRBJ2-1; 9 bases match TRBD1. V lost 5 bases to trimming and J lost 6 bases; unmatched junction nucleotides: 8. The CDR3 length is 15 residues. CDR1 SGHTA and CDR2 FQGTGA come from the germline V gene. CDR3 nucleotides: TGTGCCAGCAGCCAATGGACAGGGGAGGGCAATGAGCAGTTCTTC. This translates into CASSQWTGEGNEQFF. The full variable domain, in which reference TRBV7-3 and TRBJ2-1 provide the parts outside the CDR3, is GAGVSQTPSNKVTEKGKYVELRCDPISGHTALYWYRQSLGQGPEFLIYFQGTGAADDSGLPNDRFFAVRPEGSVSTLKIQRTERGDSAVYLCASSQWTGEGNEQFFGPGTRLTVL.

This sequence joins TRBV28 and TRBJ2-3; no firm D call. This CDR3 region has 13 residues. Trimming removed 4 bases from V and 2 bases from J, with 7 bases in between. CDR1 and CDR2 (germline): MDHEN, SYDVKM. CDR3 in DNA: TGTGCCAGCAGTTGGAGTAACACAGATACGCAGTATTTT. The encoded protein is CASSWSNTDTQYF.

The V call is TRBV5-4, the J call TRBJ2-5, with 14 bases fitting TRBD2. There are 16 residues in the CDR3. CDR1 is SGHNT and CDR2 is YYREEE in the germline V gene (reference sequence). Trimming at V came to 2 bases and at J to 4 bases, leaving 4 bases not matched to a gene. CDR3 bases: TGTGCCAGCAGCTTAGGACTAGCGGGGGGAGGAGAGACCCAGTACTTC. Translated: CASSLGLAGGGETQYF. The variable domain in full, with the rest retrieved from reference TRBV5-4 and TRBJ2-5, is ETGVTQSPTHLIKTRGQQVTLRCSSQSGHNTVSWYQQALGQGPQFIFQYYREEENGRGNFPPRFSGLQFPNYSSELNVNALELDDSALYLCASSLGLAGGGETQYFGPGTRLLVL.

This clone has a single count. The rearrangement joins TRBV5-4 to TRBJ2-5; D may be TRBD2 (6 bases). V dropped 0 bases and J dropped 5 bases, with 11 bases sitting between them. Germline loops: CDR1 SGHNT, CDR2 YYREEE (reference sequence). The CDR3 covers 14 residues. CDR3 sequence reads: CASSLGGARETQYF. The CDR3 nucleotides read TGTGCCAGCAGCTTGGGCGGGGCAAGGGAGACCCAGTACTTC.